This entry features one TCR beta chain sequence. This sample was taken from a study of blood T cell repertoires in COVID-19. On the study more broadly: The United States, Italy and Spain were the sources of the acute and convalescent COVID-19 samples. Nucleic acid was either cDNA or gDNA, and it came from T cells, B-cell-depleted T cells, or PBMCs.

In the original analysis: Estimated nucleated cell counts came from reference gene primer amplification. Data came from immunoSEQ multiplex PCR; TCRdb stores just in-frame clones and leaves some out. The DNA gave D and trimming, while V, J and clone size come from that table. In the table there are 120,000 to 150,000 clones, roughly 81% of which are singletons. V shed 3 bases and J 6 bases; nucleotides not matched to a gene: 4. Looked up from germline, CDR1 is LGHDT and CDR2 is YNNKEL (reference sequence). The CDR3 is 14 amino acids. The material sequenced was peripheral blood. This sequence was found in a human donor with acute or convalescent COVID-19. The donor label of this sample is uncertain. The gene calls are TRBV3-1 (or the pseudogene TRBV3-2) and TRBJ2-1, with TRBD1 identical over 8 bases. CDR3 sequence reads: CASSHSGQGNEQFF. The CDR3 nucleotides are TGTGCCAGCAGCCATTCAGGACAGGGCAATGAGCAGTTCTTC.